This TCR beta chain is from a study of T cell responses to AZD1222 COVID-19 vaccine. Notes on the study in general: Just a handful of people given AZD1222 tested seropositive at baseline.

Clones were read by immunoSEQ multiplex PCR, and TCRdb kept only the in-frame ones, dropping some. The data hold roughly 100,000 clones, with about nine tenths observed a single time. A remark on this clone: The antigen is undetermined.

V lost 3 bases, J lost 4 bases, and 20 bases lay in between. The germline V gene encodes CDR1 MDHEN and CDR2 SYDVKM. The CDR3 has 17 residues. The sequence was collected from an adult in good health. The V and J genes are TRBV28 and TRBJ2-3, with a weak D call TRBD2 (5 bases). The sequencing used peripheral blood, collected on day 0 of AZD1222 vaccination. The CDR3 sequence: CASSLPYVDMDSDTQYF. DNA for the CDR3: TGTGCCAGCAGTTTGCCCTACGTAGATATGGACTCAGATACGCAGTATTTT.